The following is a TCR beta chain sequence with its context. TCRdb's copy holds only in-frame clones and misses some; the assay was immunoSEQ multiplex PCR. The sample includes about 250,000 clones, 85% to 90% of them seen just once. The sample belongs to a study of blood T cell repertoires in COVID-19. The overall study: In each case, the material was cDNA or gDNA derived from T cells, B-cell-depleted T cells, or PBMCs.

Participants came from roughly 23 US areas, aged roughly 18 to 95 years. The germline gives CDR1 GTSNPN, CDR2 SVGIG (reference sequence). The CDR3 spans 12 residues. Trimming shortened V by 3 bases and J by 3 bases, and 8 bases separated the two germline ends. This receptor was obtained from a middle-aged man who had recovered from COVID-19. The chain combines TRBV30 with TRBJ1-1; D remains unclear. The sample comprised PBMCs or T cells enriched from blood (not recorded which). The CDR3 DNA follows: TGTGCCTGGAGGTGGGGAGACACTGAAGCTTTCTTT. This gives the protein CAWRWGDTEAFF. Supplemented by reference TRBV30 and TRBJ1-1, the full variable domain reads SQTIHQWPATLVQPVGSPLSLECTVEGTSNPNLYWYRQAAGRGLQLLFYSVGIGQISSEVPQNLSASRPQDRQFILSSKKLLLSDSGFYLCAWRWGDTEAFFGQGTRLTVV.